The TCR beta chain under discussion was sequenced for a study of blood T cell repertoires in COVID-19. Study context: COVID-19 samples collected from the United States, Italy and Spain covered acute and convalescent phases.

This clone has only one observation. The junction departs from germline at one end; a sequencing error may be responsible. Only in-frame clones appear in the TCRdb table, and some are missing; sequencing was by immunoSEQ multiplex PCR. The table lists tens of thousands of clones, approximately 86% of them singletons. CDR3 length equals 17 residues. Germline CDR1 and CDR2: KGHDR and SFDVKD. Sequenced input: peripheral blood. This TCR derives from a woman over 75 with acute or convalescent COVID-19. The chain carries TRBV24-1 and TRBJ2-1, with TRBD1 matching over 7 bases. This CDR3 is CATSDRNRGPSHNEQFF. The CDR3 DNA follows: TGTGCCACCAGTGATCGTAACAGGGGACCCTCCCACAATGAGCAGTTCTTC.